The clone carrying this T cell receptor (beta chain) was detected many times. Its antigen is unidentified. The ends lost 5 bases at V and 0 bases at J; junction bases unmatched: 4. The germline V gene has CDR1 SGHAT and CDR2 FQDESV (reference sequence). This CDR3 is built from 15 residues. TCRdb fed the multiplex PCR reads into MiXCR, producing one record per CDR3 protein. The profile shows some 130,000 distinct CDR3 sequences, 15% to 20% of them singletons. Samples came from axillary lymph nodes draining the breast cancer. The data originate from a study of breast tumors, draining lymph nodes, adjacent tissues. Whole-study results and caveats: That most tumor T cells come from lymph nodes remained unproven. Tumors had less TCR diversity than lymph nodes, more than nontumor tissue. Compared with basal-like, luminal-like tumors shared significantly more repertoire with nontumor tissue.

This chain joins TRBV11-1 and TRBJ2-1; 7 bases line up with TRBD1. The sequenced sample consisted of axillary lymph node tissue. The clonotype was recovered from a female donor with breast cancer. Some clones in this sample may be carry-over from other donors' samples. The CDR3 loop reads CASSPRQGSYNEQFF. CDR3 sequence (DNA): TGTGCCAGCAGCCCACGACAGGGCTCCTACAATGAGCAGTTCTTC.